The rows below give T cell receptor beta chains drawn from one sample of a study of blood T cell repertoires in COVID-19. Method: immunoSEQ multiplex PCR; TCRdb's copy keeps in-frame clones and lacks some. Found here are about 190,000 clones, roughly 80% of them singletons; the top ten hold approximately 3%. The sample taken for sequencing was PBMCs or T cells enriched from blood (not recorded which). Source of these receptors: a woman in her 30s who had recovered from COVID-19. Each CDR3 is given with its conserved first and last residue. D genes are given only for firm matches. Some rows mark clone size as missing; the rest say once, few, many or name a class of expanded clone.

TRBV6-5	NA	TRBJ2-2	NA	CASTPRNTGELFF	TGTGCCAGCACCCCCCGGAACACCGGGGAGCTGTTTTTT
TRBV6-5	TRBD1	TRBJ1-1	NA	CASSPRDSYTEAFF	TGTGCCAGCAGCCCACGGGACAGTTACACTGAAGCTTTCTTT
TRBV21-1	NA	TRBJ2-1	NA	CASSIMGLAGAPNSYNEQFF	TGTGCCAGCAGCATTATGGGACTAGCGGGGGCCCCGAACTCCTACAATGAGCAGTTCTTC
TRBV19	NA	TRBJ1-5	once	CASRARGGHQPQHF	TGTGCCAGTAGGGCGAGGGGAGGTCATCAGCCCCAGCATTTT
TRBV3-1/TRBV3-2	NA	TRBJ2-5	NA	CASSPFGAGVETQYF	TGTGCCAGCAGCCCGTTCGGGGCAGGGGTAGAGACCCAGTACTTC
TRBV14	NA	TRBJ1-2	once	CASSQDLGSLYGYTF	TGTGCCAGCAGCCAAGATCTCGGGTCCCTTTATGGCTACACCTTC
TRBV5-1	TRBD1	TRBJ2-5	NA	CASSFDRAETQYF	TGCGCCAGCAGCTTTGACAGGGCAGAGACCCAGTACTTC
TRBV29-1	TRBD1	TRBJ2-3	NA	CSVETGDGADTQYF	TGCAGCGTCGAAACAGGGGATGGAGCAGATACGCAGTATTTT
TRBV7-3	TRBD2	TRBJ2-3	NA	CASSRTSGREDTQYF	TGTGCCAGCAGCCGGACTAGCGGGAGGGAAGATACGCAGTATTTT
TRBV7-2	TRBD2	TRBJ2-7	once	CASSLGGEGNNEQYF	TGTGCCAGCAGCTTAGGGGGGGAGGGCAACAACGAGCAGTACTTC
TRBV3-1/TRBV3-2	TRBD1	TRBJ1-1	NA	CASRRTGEAFF	TGTGCCAGCAGGAGGACAGGGGAAGCTTTCTTT
TRBV5-1	NA	TRBJ2-6	NA	CASSAHGGLGSGANVLTF	TGCGCCAGCAGCGCACATGGGGGCTTGGGCTCTGGGGCCAACGTCCTGACTTTC
TRBV5-8	TRBD1	TRBJ1-5	once	CASSSGQGGQPQHF	TGTGCCAGCAGTTCCGGACAGGGCGGACAGCCCCAGCATTTT
TRBV5-4	TRBD2	TRBJ2-3	NA	CASSTGLAGTRTDTQYF	TGTGCCAGCAGCACAGGACTAGCGGGGACGCGCACAGATACGCAGTATTTT
TRBV10-3	NA	TRBJ1-2	NA	CAMWSVRGGYTF	TGTGCCATGTGGAGTGTAAGAGGTGGCTACACCTTC
TRBV18	NA	TRBJ1-1	NA	CASSPMGRKMNTEAFF	TGTGCCAGCTCACCAATGGGGAGAAAAATGAACACTGAAGCTTTCTTT
TRBV6-5	TRBD2	TRBJ2-2	NA	CASFSGRQHTGELFF	TGTGCCAGCTTTAGCGGGAGGCAACACACCGGGGAGCTGTTTTTT
TRBV29-1	TRBD1	TRBJ2-5	NA	CSVDSQGALRETQYF	TGCAGCGTGGACTCACAGGGGGCGCTTCGAGAGACCCAGTACTTC
TRBV7-2	NA	TRBJ2-7	NA	CASSLKSRLGTTYEQYF	TGTGCCAGCAGCTTAAAGAGCCGACTAGGGACCACCTACGAGCAGTACTTC
TRBV6-5	TRBD2	TRBJ2-7	NA	CASSYSPSGINEQYF	TGTGCCAGCAGTTACAGCCCTAGCGGGATCAACGAGCAGTACTTC
TRBV15	NA	TRBJ1-4	NA	CATSAARTATNEKLFF	TGTGCCACCAGCGCCGCCAGGACAGCAACTAATGAAAAACTGTTTTTT
TRBV10-1	NA	TRBJ1-1	NA	CASSDLRQNTEAFF	TGCGCCAGCAGTGATCTTCGACAAAACACTGAAGCTTTCTTT
TRBV27	TRBD1	TRBJ1-2	once	CASSHRALSGTGVVNNYGYTF	TGTGCCAGCAGTCACCGGGCGCTATCCGGGACAGGAGTGGTCAATAACTATGGCTACACCTTC
TRBV27	NA	TRBJ1-3	NA	CASSLSARTGVGSGNTIYF	TGTGCCAGCAGTTTATCGGCAAGAACAGGCGTCGGCTCTGGAAACACCATATATTTT
TRBV2	TRBD2	TRBJ2-1	few	CASSDSNGRASEQFF	TGTGCCAGCAGTGACTCTAACGGGAGGGCCTCTGAGCAGTTCTTC
TRBV5-1	TRBD2	TRBJ2-1	NA	CASSLLAGISYNEQFF	TGCGCCAGCAGCTTATTAGCGGGGATCTCCTACAATGAGCAGTTCTTC
TRBV6-1	NA	TRBJ2-5	NA	CASSEGGETQYF	TGTGCCAGCAGTGAAGGAGGAGAGACCCAGTACTTC
TRBV20-1	NA	TRBJ1-3	NA	CSASQGNTIYF	TGCAGTGCTAGCCAGGGGAACACCATATATTTT
TRBV9	TRBD2	TRBJ2-2	NA	CASSVGGRGLSGELFF	TGTGCCAGCAGCGTAGGAGGGAGGGGTTTATCCGGGGAGCTGTTTTTT
TRBV7-2	NA	TRBJ1-3	NA	CASSLERKLSGNTIYF	TGTGCCAGCAGCTTAGAGAGGAAACTCTCTGGAAACACCATATATTTT
TRBV6-4	NA	TRBJ1-1	NA	CASSAVGQDTEAFF	TGTGCCAGCAGTGCTGTAGGACAAGACACTGAAGCTTTCTTT
TRBV27	TRBD1	TRBJ1-4	NA	CASSSPTRQGAREKLFF	TGTGCCAGCAGTTCCCCGACTCGACAGGGGGCTCGAGAAAAACTGTTTTTT
TRBV19	NA	TRBJ1-2	NA	CASSMTRRGYGYTF	TGTGCCAGTAGTATGACCCGGAGGGGCTATGGCTACACCTTC
TRBV28	TRBD2	TRBJ2-1	NA	CASSPQPLPLALEQFF	TGTGCCAGCAGTCCCCAACCCCTACCACTAGCGCTTGAGCAGTTCTTC
TRBV11-3	TRBD2	TRBJ2-1	NA	CASSLESGGALNNEQFF	TGTGCCAGCAGCTTAGAAAGCGGGGGGGCTCTAAACAATGAGCAGTTCTTC
TRBV10-2	NA	TRBJ1-1	NA	CASAECETAGQRLRCVWNTEAFF	TGCGCCAGCGCGGAGTGTGAAACAGCAGGACAGAGGTTGAGATGCGTATGGAACACTGAAGCTTTCTTT
TRBV10-3	TRBD2	TRBJ2-3	NA	CAISDVGGSTDTQYF	TGTGCCATCAGTGATGTGGGGGGGAGCACAGATACGCAGTATTTT